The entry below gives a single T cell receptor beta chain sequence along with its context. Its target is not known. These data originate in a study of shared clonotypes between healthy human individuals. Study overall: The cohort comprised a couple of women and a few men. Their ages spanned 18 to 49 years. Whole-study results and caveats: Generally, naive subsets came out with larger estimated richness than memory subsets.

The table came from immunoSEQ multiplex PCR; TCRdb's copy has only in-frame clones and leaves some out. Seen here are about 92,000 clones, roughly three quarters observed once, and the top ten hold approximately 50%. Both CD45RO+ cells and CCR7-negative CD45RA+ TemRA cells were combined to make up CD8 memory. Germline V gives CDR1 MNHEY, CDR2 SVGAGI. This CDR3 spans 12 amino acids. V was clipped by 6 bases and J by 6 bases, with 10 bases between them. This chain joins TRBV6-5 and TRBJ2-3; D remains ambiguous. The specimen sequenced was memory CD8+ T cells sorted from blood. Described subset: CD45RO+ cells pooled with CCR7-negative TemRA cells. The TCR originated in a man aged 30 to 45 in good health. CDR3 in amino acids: CASSPDTDTQYF. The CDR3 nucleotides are TGTGCCAGCAGCCCCGACACGGATACGCAGTATTTT.